The source of this T cell receptor beta chain is a study of T cell repertoires in cytomegalovirus infection. Study details: Carrying CMV and the relevant HLA type showed in public TCR beta signatures.

Overall study findings and caveats: The ex vivo response was dominated by HLA-C-restricted CMV-specific TCR beta clonotypes.

Notes on this clonotype: What it binds is unknown.

TCRdb called the reads again in MiXCR, with one record for every CDR3 protein. The data show roughly 150,000 distinct CDR3 sequences, about 25% seen once. Between the trimmed V and J ends, which lost 3 bases and 3 bases, there was a span of 13 bases. The CDR3 runs to 15 residues. Per germline, CDR1 SGHNT and CDR2 YYREEE (reference sequence). The sequenced sample was PBMCs. The receptor was isolated from a human donor in good health (CMV status not recorded). Some clones in this sample may be carry-over from other donors' samples. J is TRBJ2-1 and V is TRBV5-4; perhaps D is TRBD1 or TRBD2 (5 bases each). The CDR3 coding sequence is TGTGCCAGCAGCTCGGGTATGGGGGACTACAATGAGCAGTTCTTC. Protein: CASSSGMGDYNEQFF.